The clone carrying this T cell receptor (beta chain) was counted many times. These data come from a study of T-cell reconstitution after alpha-beta-depleted transplantation in children. Germline CDR1 MNHEY, CDR2 SVGEGT. The CDR3 totals 17 residues. V shed 0 bases, J shed 5 bases, and the junction held 9 bases outside the gene matches. The TCRbeta library incorporated unique molecular identifiers. A single record per CDR3 protein comes from TCRdb applying MiXCR to the PCR reads. Of 450,000 to 600,000 distinct CDR3 sequences in the sample, over 10% were seen once. The chain links TRBV6-2 or TRBV6-3 to TRBJ1-5; TRBD1 agrees at 8 bases. The receptor's source is a male patient aged 10 to 17 who had a stem cell transplant for acute myeloid leukemia, so the T cells may come from the graft donor. The input for sequencing was PBMCs, mostly from graft donor cells, taken 360 days after TCRalphabeta/CD19-depleted stem cell transplant. The CDR3 reads CASSYSTRGQGDQPQHF. Written as DNA, the CDR3 is TGTGCCAGCAGTTACTCGACTCGTGGACAGGGAGATCAGCCCCAGCATTTT.